The 10 T cell receptor beta chains given below trace back to one sample, sequenced in a study of shared clonotypes between healthy human individuals. The repertoire was sequenced with immunoSEQ multiplex PCR; TCRdb's copy has only in-frame clones and lacks some. The sample shows about 1 million clones, roughly 80% of them seen only once. The sample consisted of memory CD4+ T cells sorted from blood. Sample subset: CD45RA-negative fraction. These receptors all come from a man between 18 and 29 years old in good health.

The rearrangement joins TRBV2 to TRBJ2-1, with D tentatively TRBD1 (6 bases). This CDR3 spans 15 amino acids. V was shortened by 4 bases and J by 0 bases, with 10 bases between the two germline ends. Germline V gene data show CDR1 as SNHLY and CDR2 as FYNNEI. The DNA of the CDR3 is TGTGCCAGCAGTGGACAGGTTACCTCCTACAATGAGCAGTTCTTC. It specifies CASSGQVTSYNEQFF.

This chain uses TRBV11-2 with TRBJ2-3, with 8 bases identical to TRBD2. The ends lost 3 bases at V and 5 bases at J; junction bases unmatched: 7. Germline V CDR1 and CDR2: SGHAT, FQNNGV. The CDR3 has 15 amino acids. CDR3 in DNA: TGTGCCAGCAGCTTGGACGGGAGGGCGAAAGATACGCAGTATTTT. Translation gives CASSLDGRAKDTQYF.

The rearrangement uses TRBV4-1 and TRBJ1-1; tentative D call: TRBD1 (5 bases). From germline, CDR1 is MGHRA and CDR2 YSYEKL. The CDR3 contains 13 residues. Deletions cut 5 bases from V and 7 bases from J, with 14 bases between. CDR3 sequence (DNA): TGCGCCAGCAGCGAGTGGGGCTACAATGAAGCTTTCTTT. Residues: CASSEWGYNEAFF.

The rearrangement links TRBV5-6 to TRBJ1-3; unclear D gene. V was cut by 2 bases and J by 0 bases, with 9 bases left in between. This CDR3 has 15 residues. Per germline, CDR1 SGHDT and CDR2 YYEEEE. The CDR3 reads CASSLGFDSGNTIYF. The CDR3 region has the DNA TGTGCCAGCAGCTTAGGTTTTGACTCTGGAAACACCATATATTTT.

The chain recombines TRBV28 with TRBJ1-1, with a weak D call TRBD1 (5 bases). Trimming removed 7 bases at V and 8 bases at J, with 17 bases between. CDR3 length: 13 amino acids. Per the germline V gene, CDR1 is MDHEN and CDR2 is SYDVKM. As DNA, the CDR3 is TGTGCCAGCACCCTGGGGCGACAGCTAGAAGCTTTCTTT. Translation: CASTLGRQLEAFF.

The sample holds a few counts of this clone. The chain links TRBV25-1 to TRBJ1-4, with a tentative D call TRBD1 (5 bases). Germline CDR1 and CDR2: MGHDK and SYGVNS. Trimming took off 6 bases at V and 5 bases at J, with 16 bases between the two ends. The CDR3 runs 15 residues. CDR3 loop: CASSESGRGNEKLFF. The CDR3, as DNA: TGTGCCAGCAGCGAGTCAGGGAGGGGAAATGAAAAACTGTTTTTT.

The chain is built from TRBV28 and TRBJ1-2, with TRBD1 matching 9 bases. The CDR3 has 16 residues. CDR1 is MDHEN, CDR2 SYDVKM, per germline. V dropped 4 bases and J dropped 1; count of bases not matched to a gene: 7. The CDR3 bases are TGTGCCAGCAGTTCATCGTCGACAGGGGGTAACTATGGCTACACCTTC. Translation gives CASSSSSTGGNYGYTF.

V usage is TRBV7-2 and J usage is TRBJ2-7; TRBD2 might be the D (5 bases). The CDR3 covers 15 residues. Germline lookup yields CDR1 SGHTA and CDR2 FQGNSA. Trimming cost V 3 bases and J 0 bases, with 12 bases left between them. The CDR3, as DNA: TGTGCCAGCAGCTTTAGCGTCAGGAGCTCCTACGAGCAGTACTTC. This gives the protein CASSFSVRSSYEQYF.

This clone was recorded only once. The V and J genes are TRBV28 and TRBJ2-3; 7 nucleotides match TRBD2. J gave up 9 bases and V 4 bases, and 4 bases lay outside the gene matches. The germline V gene has CDR1 MDHEN and CDR2 SYDVKM. The CDR3 is made up of 12 amino acids. The CDR3: CASSSGLPTQYF. CDR3 nucleotide sequence: TGTGCCAGCAGTTCGGGACTACCCACGCAGTATTTT.

This clone was recorded once. This chain links TRBV9 with TRBJ1-3; TRBD1 aligns across 8 bases. V was pared by 5 bases and J by 3 bases, with 10 bases of the junction left unmatched. Germline V gene lookup returns CDR1 SGDLS and CDR2 YYNGEE. There are 16 residues in the CDR3. The CDR3 nucleotides are TGTGCCAGCAGTAACCAAGTAGGGACAGGTGGAAACACCATATATTTT. It codes for CASSNQVGTGGNTIYF. Looking up the rest from reference TRBV9 and TRBJ1-3 gives the full variable domain: DSGVTQTPKHLITATGQRVTLRCSPRSGDLSVYWYQQSLDQGLQFLIQYYNGEERAKGNILERFSAQQFPDLHSELNLSSLELGDSALYFCASSNQVGTGGNTIYFGEGSWLTVV.